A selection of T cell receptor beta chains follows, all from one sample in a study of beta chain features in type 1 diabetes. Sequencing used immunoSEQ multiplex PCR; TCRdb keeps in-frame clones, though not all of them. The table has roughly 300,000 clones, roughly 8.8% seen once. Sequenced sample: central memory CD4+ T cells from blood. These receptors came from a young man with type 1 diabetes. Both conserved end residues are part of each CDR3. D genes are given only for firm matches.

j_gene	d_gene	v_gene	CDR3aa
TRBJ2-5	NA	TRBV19	CASSIEVWGAQYF
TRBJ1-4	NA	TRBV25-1	CASSEPGTANEKLFF
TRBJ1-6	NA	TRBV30	CAWSLQGASPLHF
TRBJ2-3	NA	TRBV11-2	CASSLGPTLTDTQYF
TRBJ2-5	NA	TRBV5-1	CASSIGQQETQYF
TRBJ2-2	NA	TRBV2	CASSTHRDTGELFF
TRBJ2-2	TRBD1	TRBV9	CASGRGQDLYTGELFF
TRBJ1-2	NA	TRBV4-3	CASSPEGPGLGYTF
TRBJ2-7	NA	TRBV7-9	CASSPTGYEQYF
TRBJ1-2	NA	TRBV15	CATSREGGGGGYTF
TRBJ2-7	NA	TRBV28	CAAGALAYEQYF
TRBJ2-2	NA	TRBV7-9	CASSWTAPGELFF
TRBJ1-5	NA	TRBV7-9	CASSLGVGQGNQPQHF
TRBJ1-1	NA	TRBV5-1	CASSYGTTEAFF
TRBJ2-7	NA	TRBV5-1	CASSLAGTPYEQYF
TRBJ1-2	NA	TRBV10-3	CAIRGDGSNYGYTF
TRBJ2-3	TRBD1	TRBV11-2	CASSIHPGQPTDTQYF
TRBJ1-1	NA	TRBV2	CASHLGSAWGNTEAFF
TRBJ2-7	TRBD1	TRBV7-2	CASSITNTGAYEQYF
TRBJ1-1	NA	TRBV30	CAWRRTANTEAFF
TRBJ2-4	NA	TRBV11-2	CASGPDGASEYIQYF
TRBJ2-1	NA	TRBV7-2	CASSLGGDKVEQFF
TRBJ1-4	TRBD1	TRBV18	CASSPRDSDEKLFF
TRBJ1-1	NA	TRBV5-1	CASSFAQGYTEAFF
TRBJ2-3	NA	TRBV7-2	CASSLAGTAADTQYF
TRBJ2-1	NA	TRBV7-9	CASSPLSYGWTDNNEQFF
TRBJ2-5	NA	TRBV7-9	CASSLVGTGDTQYF
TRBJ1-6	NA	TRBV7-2	CASSFLGGANNSPLHF
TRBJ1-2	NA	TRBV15	CATSRVGNDYGYTF
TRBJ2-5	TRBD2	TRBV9	CASSVGALAGGRETQYF
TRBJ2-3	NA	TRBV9	CASSVDGWDTQYF
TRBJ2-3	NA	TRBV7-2	CASRDSNSDTQYF
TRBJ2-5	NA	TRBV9	CASSVRTGTTQETQYF
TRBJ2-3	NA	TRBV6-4	CASSDSGTSTDTQYF
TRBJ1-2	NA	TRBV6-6	CASSSGTLSGYTF
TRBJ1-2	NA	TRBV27	CASSPTRAGSYGYTF
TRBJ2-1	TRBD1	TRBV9	CASSETGTWVNEQFF
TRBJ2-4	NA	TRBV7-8	CASSLAGLGEIAKNIQYF
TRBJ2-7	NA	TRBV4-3	CASSQGTDGTYEQYF
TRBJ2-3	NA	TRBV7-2	CASSLAGSGGTDTQYF
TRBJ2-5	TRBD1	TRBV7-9	CASNSGTGAVQETQYF
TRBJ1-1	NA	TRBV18	CASSPPSSGAFF